This is a list of T cell receptor beta chains from one sample in a study of cytomegalovirus exposure and HLA in healthy donors. TCRdb's table, derived via immunoSEQ multiplex PCR, lists solely in-frame clones and lacks some. This table has 85,000 to 100,000 clones, about 81% appearing once. Sample: PBMCs. These TCRs come from a woman in her 40s in good health and CMV-seropositive. Both conserved end residues are part of each CDR3. The D gene is left open where the match is weak. Some rows have no size entry. The others give once, few or many, or a class for an expanded clone.

TRBJ1-1 | - | - | TRBV30 | CAWIRGNMNTEAFF | TGTGCCTGGATACGGGGAAACATGAACACTGAAGCTTTCTTT
TRBJ1-2 | - | - | TRBV6-5 | CASSYSMRGGYTF | TGTGCCAGCAGTTACTCGATGCGGGGCGGCTACACCTTC
TRBJ2-5 | - | - | TRBV2 | CASSQGLAGETQYF | TGTGCCAGCAGCCAAGGGCTAGCCGGAGAGACCCAGTACTTC
TRBJ1-2 | - | - | TRBV28 | CASSPGAANYGYTF | TGTGCCAGCAGCCCTGGGGCGGCTAACTATGGCTACACCTTC
TRBJ2-7 | - | - | TRBV5-1 | CASSHRDWPYEQYF | TGCGCCAGCAGCCACCGGGACTGGCCCTACGAGCAGTACTTC
TRBJ1-1 | - | TRBD1 | TRBV10-1 | CASSGQGNTEAFF | TGCGCCAGCAGTGGACAGGGGAACACTGAAGCTTTCTTT
TRBJ1-1 | - | - | TRBV2 | CASNAAGGMVTEAFF | TGTGCCAGCAACGCGGCGGGGGGCATGGTCACTGAAGCTTTCTTT
TRBJ2-6 | - | TRBD1 | TRBV7-9 | CASFKGTGFSGANVLTF | TGTGCCTCTTTCAAGGGGACAGGTTTCTCTGGGGCCAACGTCCTGACTTTC
TRBJ2-5 | few | - | TRBV6-5 | CASSYDGWASQETQYF | TGTGCCAGCAGTTACGACGGCTGGGCCTCCCAAGAGACCCAGTACTTC
TRBJ1-1 | once | TRBD1 | TRBV7-6 | CASSSGQGRSEAFF | TGTGCCAGCAGCTCGGGACAGGGACGGTCTGAAGCTTTCTTT
TRBJ2-3 | - | TRBD2 | TRBV27 | CASSQLADTDTQYF | TGTGCCAGCAGTCAGCTAGCGGACACAGATACGCAGTATTTT
TRBJ1-6 | - | TRBD1 | TRBV4-1 | CASSNTGGQGTPLHF | TGCGCCAGCAGCAATACAGGGGGCCAGGGGACACCCCTCCACTTT
TRBJ1-4 | - | - | TRBV28 | CASSLRAGGSEKLFF | TGTGCCAGCAGTTTACGGGCAGGAGGGAGTGAAAAACTGTTTTTT
TRBJ1-1 | - | - | TRBV30 | CAWSSQGIWAFF | TGTGCCTGGAGTAGCCAGGGAATATGGGCTTTCTTT
TRBJ1-4 | - | TRBD1 | TRBV29-1 | CSVDPGQGTEKLFF | TGCAGCGTTGACCCGGGACAGGGAACTGAAAAACTGTTTTTT
TRBJ2-1 | - | TRBD2 | TRBV27 | CASSFGTSGRFQFF | TGTGCCAGCAGTTTCGGGACTAGCGGGAGGTTCCAGTTCTTC
TRBJ2-2 | - | - | TRBV4-1 | CASSRGQNANTGELFF | TGCGCCAGCAGCCGGGGACAAAACGCGAACACCGGGGAGCTGTTTTTT
TRBJ2-2 | - | - | TRBV4-2 | CASSQEPGNTGELFF | TGTGCCAGCAGCCAAGAACCCGGGAACACCGGGGAGCTGTTTTTT
TRBJ2-7 | - | - | TRBV10-2 | CASGRTSYEQYF | TGCGCCAGCGGGAGGACCTCCTACGAGCAGTACTTC
TRBJ2-5 | - | TRBD2 | TRBV5-6 | CASSWGLAGVGQETQYF | TGTGCCAGCAGCTGGGGACTAGCGGGAGTTGGCCAAGAGACCCAGTACTTC
TRBJ1-5 | - | - | TRBV28 | CASRTPGPGVVRPQHF | TGTGCCAGCAGAACACCGGGACCGGGAGTTGTACGGCCCCAGCATTTT
TRBJ1-1 | few | - | TRBV11-2 | CASSLTAGSAAAAFF | TGTGCCAGCAGCTTAACGGCGGGGTCGGCTGCTGCAGCTTTCTTT
TRBJ2-2 | - | - | TRBV5-6 | CASSLTRNTGELFF | TGTGCCAGCAGCCTGACTAGGAACACCGGGGAGCTGTTTTTT
TRBJ2-6 | - | - | TRBV18 | CASSPTTEPGANVLTF | TGTGCCAGCTCCCCAACAACAGAACCCGGGGCCAACGTCCTGACTTTC
TRBJ1-4 | - | TRBD1 | TRBV5-1 | CASSPGTGNNEKLFF | TGCGCCAGCAGCCCCGGGACAGGAAATAATGAAAAACTGTTTTTT
TRBJ2-5 | - | - | TRBV2 | CASSDSPGQETQYF | TGTGCCAGCAGTGACTCCCCGGGCCAAGAGACCCAGTACTTC
TRBJ2-7 | - | - | TRBV5-1 | CASSLEAGRNEQYF | TGCGCCAGCAGCTTGGAGGCGGGGCGGAACGAGCAGTACTTC
TRBJ2-3 | once | - | TRBV10-3 | CAISGGLTDTQYF | TGTGCCATCAGTGGGGGCCTCACAGATACGCAGTATTTT
TRBJ1-5 | once | - | TRBV2 | CASSDGYSNQPQHF | TGTGCCAGCAGTGACGGGTATAGCAATCAGCCCCAGCATTTT
TRBJ2-3 | - | TRBD2 | TRBV5-6 | CASSLPTSGSGYTDTQYF | TGTGCCAGCAGCTTACCAACTAGCGGGAGTGGGTACACAGATACGCAGTATTTT
TRBJ1-2 | few | TRBD1 | TRBV11-2 | CASSAHRDRAGYTF | TGTGCCAGCAGCGCCCACCGGGACAGGGCTGGCTACACCTTC
TRBJ2-1 | - | TRBD2 | TRBV7-9 | CASSFPRLTSGTYNEQFF | TGTGCCAGCAGCTTCCCGCGACTAACTAGCGGAACCTACAATGAGCAGTTCTTC
TRBJ1-2 | - | - | TRBV7-2 | CASSQGVMDYGYTF | TGTGCCAGCAGTCAAGGGGTCATGGACTATGGCTACACCTTC
TRBJ1-1 | - | TRBD1 | TRBV7-9 | CSSSFGTVGDTEAFF | TGTTCCAGCAGCTTCGGGACAGTAGGGGACACTGAAGCTTTCTTT
TRBJ1-6 | - | - | TRBV4-1 | CASSHGGSFNSPLHF | TGCGCCAGCAGCCATGGGGGGAGCTTTAATTCACCCCTCCACTTT
TRBJ1-1 | few | - | TRBV28 | CASSWTPKNTEAFF | TGTGCCAGCAGTTGGACACCGAAAAACACTGAAGCTTTCTTT
TRBJ2-1 | - | - | TRBV20-1 | CSAPQSAEQFF | TGCAGTGCTCCCCAATCTGCGGAGCAGTTCTTC
TRBJ2-3 | - | TRBD1 | TRBV5-4 | CASSSDRGLTDTQYF | TGTGCCAGCAGCTCGGACAGGGGCCTTACAGATACGCAGTATTTT
TRBJ2-5 | - | TRBD2 | TRBV28 | CASSLLAGQETQYF | TGTGCCAGCAGTTTACTAGCGGGCCAAGAGACCCAGTACTTC
TRBJ2-3 | - | - | TRBV2 | CASSETTSTDTQYF | TGTGCCAGCAGTGAAACTACCAGCACAGATACGCAGTATTTT